Listed below are T cell receptor beta chains from one sample, sequenced in a study of cytomegalovirus exposure and HLA in healthy donors. Assay used: immunoSEQ multiplex PCR; TCRdb lists only in-frame clones, some missing. The sample contains 250,000 to 350,000 clones, more than 80% of which appear only once. The sample taken for sequencing was PBMCs. The origin of the receptors is a man aged 40-49 years in good health and CMV-seropositive. CDR3s include the opening cysteine and the closing phenylalanine or tryptophan.

v_gene: TRBV5-1; len: 15; CDR3aa: CASSLGQGVAGELFF
v_gene: TRBV7-9; len: 14; CDR3aa: CASTKASESNEQFF
v_gene: TRBV6-4; len: 14; CDR3aa: CASSTSGGYNEQFF
v_gene: TRBV19; len: 16; CDR3aa: CASTATDRERDQPQHF
v_gene: TRBV18; len: 19; CDR3aa: CASSPSPISGADTYDEQFF
v_gene: TRBV28; len: 13; CDR3aa: CASSSQGDYGYTF
v_gene: TRBV28; len: 13; CDR3aa: CATQGANTGELFF
v_gene: TRBV28; len: 14; CDR3aa: CASSFTGIQETQYF
v_gene: TRBV7-9; len: 14; CDR3aa: CASSLVLGGTEAFF
v_gene: TRBV6-1; len: 15; CDR3aa: CASSDTGFSGNTIYF
v_gene: TRBV29-1; len: 13; CDR3aa: CSVELGMNTEAFF
v_gene: TRBV5-4; len: 18; CDR3aa: CASSLFSRGTPTGETQYF
v_gene: TRBV7-9; len: 17; CDR3aa: CASSFPRSGGTNTEAFF
v_gene: TRBV28; len: 12; CDR3aa: CASSPGTGHAFF
v_gene: TRBV19; len: 12; CDR3aa: CASKRDTGELFF
v_gene: TRBV6-5; len: 12; CDR3aa: CASSQGFYGYTF
v_gene: TRBV5-4; len: 15; CDR3aa: CASSPGTSGSHEQYF
v_gene: TRBV7-9; len: 17; CDR3aa: CASSSPTEPPSSYEQYF
v_gene: TRBV28; len: 17; CDR3aa: CASSPHRTSGNYNEQFF
v_gene: TRBV5-1; len: 16; CDR3aa: CASSLLGTGGLDGYTF
v_gene: TRBV4-3; len: 17; CDR3aa: CASSQDLMGTGGNEQFF
v_gene: TRBV5-1; len: 15; CDR3aa: CASSSGLAGWGEQYF
v_gene: TRBV2; len: 15; CDR3aa: CASDSSGSRTYEQYF
v_gene: TRBV28; len: 14; CDR3aa: CASSFSGSGPEAFF
v_gene: TRBV6-4; len: 13; CDR3aa: CASSESSYNEQFF
v_gene: TRBV18; len: 19; CDR3aa: CASSPGTGTLASGNGEQYF
v_gene: TRBV14; len: 14; CDR3aa: CASSQVSSHATQYF
v_gene: TRBV19; len: 17; CDR3aa: CASSPRQGRGPSYEQYF
v_gene: TRBV11-1; len: 14; CDR3aa: CASSLWDRVHEQYF
v_gene: TRBV2; len: 13; CDR3aa: CASRAILGSEQFF
v_gene: TRBV6-5; len: 13; CDR3aa: CATGLAGYNEQFF